The clone carrying this T cell receptor (beta chain) is a singleton in its sample. Only in-frame clones appear in the TCRdb table, and some are missing; sequencing was by immunoSEQ multiplex PCR. The data show over 350,000 clones, about 95% seen once. The sample belongs to a study of shared T cell receptors in the human thymus. This CDR3 contains 17 residues. The germline CDR1 and CDR2 sequences are LNHDA and SQIVND (reference sequence). The V end was cut by 4 bases, the J end by 1 base, with 19 bases between. This sequence joins TRBV19 and TRBJ1-1; D possibly corresponds to TRBD1 (5 bases). This receptor was identified in a human donor. Input material: thymocytes. The CDR3 protein is CASSSNRGNTKNTEAFF. CDR3 DNA: TGTGCCAGTAGTAGTAACCGGGGGAACACAAAGAACACTGAAGCTTTCTTT.